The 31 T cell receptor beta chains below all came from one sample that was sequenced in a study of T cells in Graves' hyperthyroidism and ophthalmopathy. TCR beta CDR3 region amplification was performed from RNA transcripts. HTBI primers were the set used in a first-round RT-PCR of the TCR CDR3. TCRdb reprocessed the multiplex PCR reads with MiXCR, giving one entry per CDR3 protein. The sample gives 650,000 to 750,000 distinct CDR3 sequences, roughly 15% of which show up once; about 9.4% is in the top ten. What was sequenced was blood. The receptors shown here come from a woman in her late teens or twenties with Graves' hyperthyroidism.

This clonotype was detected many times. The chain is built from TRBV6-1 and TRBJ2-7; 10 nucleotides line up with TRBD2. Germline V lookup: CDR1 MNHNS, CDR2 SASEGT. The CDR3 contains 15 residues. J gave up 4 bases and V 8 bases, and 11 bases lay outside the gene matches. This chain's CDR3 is CASRGGASGSYEQYF. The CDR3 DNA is TGTGCCAGCCGCGGTGGGGCTAGCGGGAGTTACGAGCAGTACTTC.

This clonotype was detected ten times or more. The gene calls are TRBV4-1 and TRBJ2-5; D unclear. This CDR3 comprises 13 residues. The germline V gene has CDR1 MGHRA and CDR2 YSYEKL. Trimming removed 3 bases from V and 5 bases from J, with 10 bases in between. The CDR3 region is CASSHMSSETQYF. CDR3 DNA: TGCGCCAGCAGCCACATGTCCTCCGAGACCCAGTACTTC.

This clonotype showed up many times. The CDR3 is CASSAASGTTGELFF. The CDR3 nucleotides are TGTGCCAGCAGCGCAGCTAGCGGGACCACCGGGGAGCTGTTTTTT. This chain uses TRBV7-9 with TRBJ2-2; 9 bases fit TRBD2. V gave up 5 bases and J gave up 4 bases; unmatched junction bases: 5. The CDR3 length is 15 residues. Per germline, CDR1 SEHNR and CDR2 FQNEAQ (reference sequence).

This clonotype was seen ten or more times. CDR3 bases: TGTGCCAGCACCTCGCCGGGGCTCTATGGCTACACCTTC. This translates into CASTSPGLYGYTF. The rearrangement uses TRBV6-1 and TRBJ1-2, with D maybe TRBD1 (5 bases). CDR3 length equals 13 residues. Germline V gene lookup returns CDR1 MNHNS and CDR2 SASEGT. Trimming took 7 bases from V and 4 from J, leaving 13 bases between them.

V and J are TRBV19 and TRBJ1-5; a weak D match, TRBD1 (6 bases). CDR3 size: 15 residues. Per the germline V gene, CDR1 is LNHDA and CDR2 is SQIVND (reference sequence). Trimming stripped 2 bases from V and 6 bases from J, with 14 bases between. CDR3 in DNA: TGTGCCAGTAGTATACTTGTGGGGGGCGCTCAGCCCCAGCATTTT. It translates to CASSILVGGAQPQHF.

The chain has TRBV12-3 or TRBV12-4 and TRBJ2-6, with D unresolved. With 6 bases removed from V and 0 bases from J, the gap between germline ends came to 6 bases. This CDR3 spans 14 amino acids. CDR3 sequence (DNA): TGTGCCAGCAGAAGGGACTCTGGGGCCAACGTCCTGACTTTC. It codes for CASRRDSGANVLTF.

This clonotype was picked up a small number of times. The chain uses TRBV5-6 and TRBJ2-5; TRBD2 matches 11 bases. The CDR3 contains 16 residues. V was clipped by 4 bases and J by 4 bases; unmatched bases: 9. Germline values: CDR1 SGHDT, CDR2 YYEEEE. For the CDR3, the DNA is TGTGCCAGCAGCGTGTTGGGGACTAGCGGAAGAGAGACCCAGTACTTC. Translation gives CASSVLGTSGRETQYF.

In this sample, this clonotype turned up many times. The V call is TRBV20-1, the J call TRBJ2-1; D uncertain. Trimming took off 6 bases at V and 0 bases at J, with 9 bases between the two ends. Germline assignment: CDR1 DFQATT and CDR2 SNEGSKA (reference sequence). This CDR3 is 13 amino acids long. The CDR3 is CSALRPSYNEQFF. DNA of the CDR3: TGCAGTGCCCTTAGGCCCTCCTACAATGAGCAGTTCTTC.

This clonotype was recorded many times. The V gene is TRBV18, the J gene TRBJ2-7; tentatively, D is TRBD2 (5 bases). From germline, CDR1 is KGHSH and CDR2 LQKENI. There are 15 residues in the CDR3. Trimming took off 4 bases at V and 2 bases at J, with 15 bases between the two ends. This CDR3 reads CASSLRAEVAYEQYF. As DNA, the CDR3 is TGTGCCAGCTCACTGAGAGCGGAAGTGGCCTACGAGCAGTACTTC.

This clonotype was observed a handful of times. For the CDR3, the DNA is TGTGCCAGCTCACCTGTGGGGCCGAACACCGGGGAGCTGTTTTTT. It codes for CASSPVGPNTGELFF. The rearrangement uses TRBV18 and TRBJ2-2, with D tentatively TRBD1 (5 bases). Germline loops: CDR1 KGHSH, CDR2 LQKENI. The V end was cut by 3 bases, the J end by 0 bases, with 8 bases between. The CDR3 is 15 amino acids. The complete variable domain, with remaining parts taken from reference TRBV18 and TRBJ2-2, reads NAGVMQNPRHLVRRRGQEARLRCSPMKGHSHVYWYRQLPEEGLKFMVYLQKENIIDESGMPKERFSAEFPKEGPSILRIQQVVRGDSAAYFCASSPVGPNTGELFFGEGSRLTVL.

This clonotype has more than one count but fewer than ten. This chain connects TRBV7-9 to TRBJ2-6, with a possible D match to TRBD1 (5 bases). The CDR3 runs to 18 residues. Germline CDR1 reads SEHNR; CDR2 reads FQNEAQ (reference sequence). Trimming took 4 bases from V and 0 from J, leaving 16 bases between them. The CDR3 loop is CASSWTSWGRSGANVLTF. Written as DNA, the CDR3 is TGTGCCAGCAGCTGGACCTCTTGGGGCCGCTCTGGGGCCAACGTCCTGACTTTC.

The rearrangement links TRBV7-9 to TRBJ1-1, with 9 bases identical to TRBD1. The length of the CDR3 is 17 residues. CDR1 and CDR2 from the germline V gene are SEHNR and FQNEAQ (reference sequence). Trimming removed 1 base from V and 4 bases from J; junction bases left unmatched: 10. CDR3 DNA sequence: TGTGCCAGCAGCTTAGGTTTTTTTCGGACAGGGGTCACTGAAGCTTTCTTT. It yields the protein CASSLGFFRTGVTEAFF.

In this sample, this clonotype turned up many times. The CDR3 spells CASSLLQGTDTQYF. The CDR3 DNA reads as TGTGCCAGCAGTTTACTTCAGGGCACAGATACGCAGTATTTT. The V gene is TRBV27, the J gene TRBJ2-3, with no clear D. Germline CDR1 and CDR2: MNHEY and SMNVEV (reference sequence). V lost 2 bases and J 1 base, leaving 7 bases between the germline ends. The CDR3 has 14 residues.

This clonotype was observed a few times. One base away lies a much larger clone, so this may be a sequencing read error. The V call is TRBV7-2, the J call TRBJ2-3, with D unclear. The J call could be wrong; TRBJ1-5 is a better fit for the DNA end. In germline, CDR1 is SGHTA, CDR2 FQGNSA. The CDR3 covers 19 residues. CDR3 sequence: CASSLPAREGVGSTDTQHF. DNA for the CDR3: TGTGCCAGCAGCTTACCGGCGCGGGAGGGAGTGGGTAGCACAGATACGCAGCATTTT.

CDR3 sequence: CANSDRGEQPQHF. The CDR3 DNA reads as TGTGCCAATTCGGACAGGGGGGAACAGCCCCAGCATTTT. The chain is built from TRBV2 and TRBJ1-5; 10 nucleotides align to TRBD1. Germline V gene data show CDR1 as SNHLY and CDR2 as FYNNEI. The J segment lost 7 bases and the V segment lost 10 bases, leaving 7 bases of the junction unmatched. The CDR3 has 13 residues. Drawing the rest from reference TRBV2 and TRBJ1-5, the complete variable domain is EPEVTQTPSHQVTQMGQEVILRCVPISNHLYFYWYRQILGQKVEFLVSFYNNEISEKSEIFDDQFSVERPDGSNFTLKIRSTKLEDSAMYFCANSDRGEQPQHFGDGTRLSIL.

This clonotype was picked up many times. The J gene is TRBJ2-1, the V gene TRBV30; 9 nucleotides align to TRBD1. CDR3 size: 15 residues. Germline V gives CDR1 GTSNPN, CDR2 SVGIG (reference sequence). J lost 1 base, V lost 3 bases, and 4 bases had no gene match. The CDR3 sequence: CAWSTGTGSYNEQFF. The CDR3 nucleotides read TGTGCCTGGAGCACCGGGACAGGGTCCTACAATGAGCAGTTCTTC.

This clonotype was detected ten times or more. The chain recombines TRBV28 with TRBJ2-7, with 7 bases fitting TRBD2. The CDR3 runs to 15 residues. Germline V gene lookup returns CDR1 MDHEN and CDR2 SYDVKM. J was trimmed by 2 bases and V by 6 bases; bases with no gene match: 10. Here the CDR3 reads CASSPFGAGAYEQYF. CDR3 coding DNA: TGTGCCAGCAGCCCCTTCGGGGCGGGGGCCTACGAGCAGTACTTC.

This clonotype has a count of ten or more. The CDR3, as DNA: TGTGCCAGCAGTTTATCACCTTGGGAGCAGTACTTC. Translating it yields CASSLSPWEQYF. The chain employs TRBV28 and TRBJ2-7; D is unresolved. Germline assignment: CDR1 MDHEN and CDR2 SYDVKM. Trimming took off 1 base at V and 7 bases at J, with 8 bases between the two ends. The CDR3 is 12 residues long.

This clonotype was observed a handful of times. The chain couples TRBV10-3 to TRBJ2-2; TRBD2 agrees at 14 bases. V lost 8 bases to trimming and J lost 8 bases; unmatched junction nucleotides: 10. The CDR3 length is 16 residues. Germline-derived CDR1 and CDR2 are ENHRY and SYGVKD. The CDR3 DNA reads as TGTGCCATCTTGACCCCGGGACTAGCGGGAGTTGGGGAGCTGTTTTTT. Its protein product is CAILTPGLAGVGELFF.

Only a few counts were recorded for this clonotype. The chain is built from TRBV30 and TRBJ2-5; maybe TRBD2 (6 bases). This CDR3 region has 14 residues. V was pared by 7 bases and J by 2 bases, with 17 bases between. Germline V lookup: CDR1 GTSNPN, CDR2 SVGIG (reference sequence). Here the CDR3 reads CAFEGGEGQETQYF. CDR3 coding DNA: TGTGCCTTTGAGGGAGGAGAGGGGCAAGAGACCCAGTACTTC. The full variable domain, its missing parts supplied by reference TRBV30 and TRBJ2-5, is SQTIHQWPATLVQPVGSPLSLECTVEGTSNPNLYWYRQAAGRGLQLLFYSVGIGQISSEVPQNLSASRPQDRQFILSSKKLLLSDSGFYLCAFEGGEGQETQYFGPGTRLLVL.

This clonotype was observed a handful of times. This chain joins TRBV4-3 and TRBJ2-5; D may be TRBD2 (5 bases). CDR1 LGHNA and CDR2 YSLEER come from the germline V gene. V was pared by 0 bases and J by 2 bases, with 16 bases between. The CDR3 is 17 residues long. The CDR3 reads CASSQDWSGDQQETQYF. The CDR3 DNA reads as TGCGCCAGCAGCCAAGATTGGAGCGGCGACCAGCAAGAGACCCAGTACTTC.

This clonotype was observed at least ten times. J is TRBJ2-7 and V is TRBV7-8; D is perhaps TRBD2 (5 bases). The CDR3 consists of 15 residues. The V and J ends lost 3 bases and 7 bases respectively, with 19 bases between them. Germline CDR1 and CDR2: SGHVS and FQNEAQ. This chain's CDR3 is CASSFPPGSSGEQYF. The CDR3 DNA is TGTGCCAGCAGCTTCCCCCCGGGATCTTCTGGGGAGCAGTACTTC.

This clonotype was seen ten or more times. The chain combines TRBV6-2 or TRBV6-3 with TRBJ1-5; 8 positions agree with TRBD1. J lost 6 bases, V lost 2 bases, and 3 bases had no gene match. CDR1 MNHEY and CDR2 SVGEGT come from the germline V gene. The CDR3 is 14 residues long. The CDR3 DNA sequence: TGTGCCAGCAGTTACGACAGGGGAACTCAGCCCCAGCATTTT. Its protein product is CASSYDRGTQPQHF.

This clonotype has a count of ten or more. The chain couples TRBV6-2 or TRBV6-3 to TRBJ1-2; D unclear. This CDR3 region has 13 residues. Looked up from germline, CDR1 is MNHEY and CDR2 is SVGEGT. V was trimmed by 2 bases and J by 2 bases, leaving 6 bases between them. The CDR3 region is CASSYATNYGYTF. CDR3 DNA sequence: TGTGCCAGCAGTTACGCGACGAACTATGGCTACACCTTC.

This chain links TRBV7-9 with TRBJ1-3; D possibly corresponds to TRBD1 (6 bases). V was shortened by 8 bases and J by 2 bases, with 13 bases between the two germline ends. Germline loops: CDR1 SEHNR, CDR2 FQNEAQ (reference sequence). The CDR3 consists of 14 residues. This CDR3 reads CASPAGTTGNTIYF. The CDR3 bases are TGTGCCAGCCCCGCCGGGACAACTGGAAACACCATATATTTT.

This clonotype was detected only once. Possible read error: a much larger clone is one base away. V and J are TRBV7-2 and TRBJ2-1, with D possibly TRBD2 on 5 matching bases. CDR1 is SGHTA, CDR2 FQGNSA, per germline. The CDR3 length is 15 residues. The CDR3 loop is CASSIGSGSYNEQSF. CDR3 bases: TGTGCCAGCAGCATAGGGTCGGGGTCCTACAATGAGCAGTCCTTC.

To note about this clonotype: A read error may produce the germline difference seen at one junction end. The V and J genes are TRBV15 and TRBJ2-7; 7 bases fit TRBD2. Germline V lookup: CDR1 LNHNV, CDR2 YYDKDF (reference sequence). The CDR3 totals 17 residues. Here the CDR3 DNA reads TGTGCCACCAGCAGCCCGACTAGCTCTTTGAGCTCCTACGGGCAGTACTTC. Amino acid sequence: CATSSPTSSLSSYGQYF.

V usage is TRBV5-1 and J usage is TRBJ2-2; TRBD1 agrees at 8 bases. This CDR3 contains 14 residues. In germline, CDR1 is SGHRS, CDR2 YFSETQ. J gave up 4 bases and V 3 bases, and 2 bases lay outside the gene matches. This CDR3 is CASSSGGATGELFF. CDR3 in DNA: TGCGCCAGCAGCTCAGGGGGCGCCACCGGGGAGCTGTTTTTT.

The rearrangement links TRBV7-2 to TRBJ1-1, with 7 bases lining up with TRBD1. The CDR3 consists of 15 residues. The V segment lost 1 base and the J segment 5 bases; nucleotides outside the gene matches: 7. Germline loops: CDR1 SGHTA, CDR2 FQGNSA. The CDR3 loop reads CASSLVAGGGTEAFF. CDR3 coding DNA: TGTGCCAGCAGCTTAGTAGCAGGGGGAGGGACTGAAGCTTTCTTT. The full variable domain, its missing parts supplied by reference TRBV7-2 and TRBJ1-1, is GAGVSQSPSNKVTEKGKDVELRCDPISGHTALYWYRQSLGQGLEFLIYFQGNSAPDKSGLPSDRFSAERTGGSVSTLTIQRTQQEDSAVYLCASSLVAGGGTEAFFGQGTRLTVV.

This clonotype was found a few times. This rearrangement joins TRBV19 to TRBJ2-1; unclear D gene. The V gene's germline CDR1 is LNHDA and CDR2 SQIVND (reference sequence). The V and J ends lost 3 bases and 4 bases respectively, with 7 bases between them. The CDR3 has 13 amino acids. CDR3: CASSIGVYNEQFF. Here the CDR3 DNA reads TGTGCCAGTAGTATCGGTGTATACAATGAGCAGTTCTTC.

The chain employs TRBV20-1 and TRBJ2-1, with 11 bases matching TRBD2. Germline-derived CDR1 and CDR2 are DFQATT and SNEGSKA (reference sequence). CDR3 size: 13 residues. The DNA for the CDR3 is TGCAGCATAGCGGGAGGGGGCTCCAATGAGCAGTTCTTC. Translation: CSIAGGGSNEQFF.